The source of this T cell receptor beta chain is a study of T cells after yellow fever vaccination. Study details: Low-cell-number fractions underwent preparation using SMART-Seq v4 Ultra Low Input. Study-wide results and caveats: Clones that expanded after primary vaccination mostly reappeared after the booster (roughly 97% CD4, roughly 90% CD8).

From the 5' RACE reads, TCRdb called clonotypes with MiXCR, one entry per CDR3 protein. The sample includes 200,000 to 300,000 distinct CDR3 sequences, 10% to 15% seen only once; the top ten take 0.4% to 0.55%. Comments on this clonotype: Its antigen is not known. Given a much more abundant clone one base away, this may be a read error.

The CDR3 runs 15 residues. The germline V gene has CDR1 SQVTM and CDR2 ANQGSEA. Trimming took 5 bases from V and 2 from J, leaving 19 bases between them. The sequencing here drew on CD4+ T cells sorted from PBMCs, taken 45 days after the yellow fever booster vaccination. The rearrangement joins TRBV29-1 to TRBJ2-7, with D maybe TRBD2 (5 bases). The sequence was collected from a man in his thirties or forties who received the YFV17D yellow fever vaccine. CDR3 protein: CSVLKLVGITYEQYF. CDR3 DNA: TGCAGCGTTCTGAAACTAGTGGGAATTACCTACGAGCAGTACTTC.